These 4 T cell receptor beta chains came from one sample sequenced in a study of control samples from healthy donors and cancer patients. Sequencing was performed with immunoSEQ multiplex PCR; in TCRdb, only in-frame clones are kept and a portion is missing. The table includes around 150,000 clones, around 90% detected once. Sequencing was done on a sample of blood. All receptors derive from a man aged 25-40 years in good health.

The chain combines TRBV15 with TRBJ1-1, with TRBD1 matching over 7 bases. The V and J ends lost 0 bases and 0 bases, in that order; junction bases with no gene match: 10. The CDR3 has 18 amino acids. CDR1 is LNHNV and CDR2 is YYDKDF in the germline V gene (reference sequence). CDR3 residues: CATSRDSRNGQVNTEAFF. The DNA of the CDR3 is TGTGCCACCAGCAGAGATTCGCGAAACGGACAGGTGAACACTGAAGCTTTCTTT.

The rearrangement links TRBV4-1 to TRBJ2-1; 7 nucleotides line up with TRBD1. The CDR3 is made up of 15 amino acids. V was pared by 5 bases and J by 5 bases, with 9 bases of the junction left unmatched. CDR1 and CDR2 (germline): MGHRA, YSYEKL. Here the CDR3 reads CASSYGQVFNNEQFF. The CDR3 DNA reads TGCGCCAGCAGCTACGGACAGGTATTCAACAATGAGCAGTTCTTC.

Note on this clone: An end of the junction differs from the germline gene, which may be a read error. This chain's CDR3 is CASSSSSNEQFF. In nucleotides, the CDR3 is TGTGCCAGCAGCTCCTCCTCCAATGAGCAGTTCTTC. V and J are TRBV7-3 and TRBJ2-1; D not certain. Per germline, CDR1 SGHTA and CDR2 FQGTGA. This CDR3 spans 12 amino acids.

This chain links TRBV9 with TRBJ2-1, with unresolved D. CDR1 and CDR2 from the germline V gene are SGDLS and YYNGEE. The CDR3 has 15 amino acids. Trimming shortened V by 0 bases and J by 6 bases, and 13 bases separated the two germline ends. For the CDR3, the DNA is TGTGCCAGCAGCGTAGGGTCCCCGGCCGGCAATGAGCAGTTCTTC. Amino acids: CASSVGSPAGNEQFF.